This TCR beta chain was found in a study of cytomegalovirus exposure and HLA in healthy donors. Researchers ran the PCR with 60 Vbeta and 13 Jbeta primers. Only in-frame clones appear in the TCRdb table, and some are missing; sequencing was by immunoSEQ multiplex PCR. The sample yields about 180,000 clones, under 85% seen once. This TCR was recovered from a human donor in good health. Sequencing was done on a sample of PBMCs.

The DNA for the CDR3 is TGTGCCAGCAATACAGGGATGGGTTCACCCCTCCACTTT. Translating it yields CASNTGMGSPLHF. J is TRBJ1-6 and V is TRBV2; the D gene is possibly TRBD1 (6 bases). The CDR3 has 13 amino acids. The V gene lost 7 bases and the J gene lost 9 bases, with 13 bases spanning the gap. Germline values: CDR1 SNHLY, CDR2 FYNNEI. Complete variable domain (other parts from reference TRBV2 and TRBJ1-6): EPEVTQTPSHQVTQMGQEVILRCVPISNHLYFYWYRQILGQKVEFLVSFYNNEISEKSEIFDDQFSVERPDGSNFTLKIRSTKLEDSAMYFCASNTGMGSPLHFGNGTRLTVT.